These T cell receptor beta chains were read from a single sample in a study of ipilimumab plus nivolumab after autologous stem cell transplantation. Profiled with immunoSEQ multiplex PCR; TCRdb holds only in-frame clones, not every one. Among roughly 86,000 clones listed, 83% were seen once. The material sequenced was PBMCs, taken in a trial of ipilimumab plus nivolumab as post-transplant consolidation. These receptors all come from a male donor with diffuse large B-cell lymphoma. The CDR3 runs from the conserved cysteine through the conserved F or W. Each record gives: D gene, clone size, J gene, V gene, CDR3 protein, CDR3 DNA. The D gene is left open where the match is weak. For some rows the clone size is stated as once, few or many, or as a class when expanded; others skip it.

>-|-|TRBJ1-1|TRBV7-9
CASNWGAGNTEAFF
TGTGCCAGCAACTGGGGGGCAGGAAACACTGAAGCTTTCTTT
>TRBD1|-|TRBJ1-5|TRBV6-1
CASSGQGDSNQPQHF
TGTGCCAGCAGTGGACAGGGGGATAGCAATCAGCCCCAGCATTTT
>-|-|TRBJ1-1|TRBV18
CASSPALADQNFKTEAFF
TGTGCCAGCTCTCCTGCCCTGGCAGACCAGAACTTCAAGACTGAAGCTTTCTTT
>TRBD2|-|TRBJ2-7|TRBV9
CASSSQRDSYEQYF
TGTGCCAGCAGTTCCCAGCGGGACTCCTACGAGCAGTACTTC
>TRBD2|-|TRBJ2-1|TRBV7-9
CASRPGTSGYNEQFF
TGTGCCAGCAGACCCGGGACTAGCGGTTACAATGAGCAGTTCTTC
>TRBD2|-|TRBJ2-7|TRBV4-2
CASSGLAVSYEQYF
TGTGCCAGCAGCGGCCTAGCGGTCTCCTACGAGCAGTACTTC
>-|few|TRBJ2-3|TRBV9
CASSVSRTISTDTQYF
TGTGCCAGCAGCGTATCGAGGACCATCAGCACAGATACGCAGTATTTT
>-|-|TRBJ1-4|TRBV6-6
CASSYWEAASEKLFF
TGTGCCAGCAGTTACTGGGAGGCAGCGAGTGAAAAACTGTTTTTT
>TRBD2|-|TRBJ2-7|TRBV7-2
CASSFSGGLTYEQYF
TGTGCCAGCAGCTTTAGCGGGGGGCTGACCTACGAGCAGTACTTC
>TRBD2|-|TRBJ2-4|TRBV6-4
CASSETVERGADIQYF
TGTGCCAGCAGTGAAACGGTCGAGCGGGGGGCTGACATTCAGTACTTC
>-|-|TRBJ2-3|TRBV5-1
CASSFSTDTQYF
TGCGCCAGCAGCTTCAGCACAGATACGCAGTATTTT
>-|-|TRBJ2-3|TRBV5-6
CASSPQRADTQYF
TGTGCCAGCAGCCCCCAACGGGCAGATACGCAGTATTTT
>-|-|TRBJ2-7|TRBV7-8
CASSRGGGWSYEQYF
TGTGCCAGCAGCCGTGGGGGGGGCTGGTCCTACGAGCAGTACTTC
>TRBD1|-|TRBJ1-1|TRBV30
CAWSTQGVRQAFF
TGTGCCTGGAGTACACAGGGGGTTCGGCAAGCTTTCTTT
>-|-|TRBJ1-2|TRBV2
CASSEQGREGYTF
TGTGCCAGCAGTGAACAGGGAAGGGAAGGCTACACCTTC
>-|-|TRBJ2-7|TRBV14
CASSQGVYEQYF
TGTGCCAGCAGCCAAGGGGTCTACGAGCAGTACTTC
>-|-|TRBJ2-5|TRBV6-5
CASSSTGAGETQYF
TGTGCCAGCAGTTCCACAGGGGCGGGGGAGACCCAGTACTTC
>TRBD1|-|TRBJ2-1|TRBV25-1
CASSDPRTGSNEQFF
TGTGCCAGCAGTGACCCTCGGACAGGGTCCAATGAGCAGTTCTTC
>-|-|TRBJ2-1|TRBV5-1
CASSTRGGYNEQFF
TGCGCCAGCAGCACTAGGGGTGGGTACAATGAGCAGTTCTTC
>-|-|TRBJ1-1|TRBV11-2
CASSSRGGEAEAFF
TGTGCCAGCAGCTCCCGAGGGGGGGAGGCTGAAGCTTTCTTT